This is a list of T cell receptor beta chains from one sample in a study of lymphopenia after photon versus proton radiotherapy. Libraries were prepared by immunoSEQ multiplex PCR; TCRdb keeps only in-frame clonotypes and omits some of them. The data contain some 45,000 clones, around 86% of them singletons. Specimen: peripheral blood, collected from a patient treated with proton-based radiotherapy. The receptors derive from a woman between 65 and 79 years old with pancreatic cancer. CDR3s include the opening cysteine and the closing phenylalanine or tryptophan. The D gene is left open where the match is weak. Rows may omit the clone size; those that give it use once, few, many or a size class.

CDR3aa	CDR3nt	j_gene	v_gene	abundance	d_gene
CAISSGTSPDTQYF	TGTGCCATCAGTTCCGGGACTAGCCCAGATACGCAGTATTTT	TRBJ2-3	TRBV10-3	.	TRBD2
CSAPMGHGYTF	TGCAGTGCCCCGATGGGGCACGGCTACACCTTC	TRBJ1-2	TRBV20-1	.	.
CASRIEGFSNQPQHF	TGTGCCAGCAGGATAGAGGGATTTAGCAATCAGCCCCAGCATTTT	TRBJ1-5	TRBV27	.	.
CASSSPTGLNTEAFF	TGTGCCAGCAGTTCGCCTACAGGCCTGAACACTGAAGCTTTCTTT	TRBJ1-1	TRBV28	.	.
CASRGLGGYNEQFF	TGTGCCAGCAGGGGACTAGGGGGGTACAATGAGCAGTTCTTC	TRBJ2-1	TRBV6-5	.	TRBD2
CARPSLGEQFF	TGTGCCAGACCTTCCTTGGGGGAGCAGTTCTTC	TRBJ2-1	TRBV19	.	.
CASSLDSLSGRTETQYF	TGTGCCAGCAGTTTGGATTCTCTAAGCGGGCGCACAGAGACCCAGTACTTC	TRBJ2-5	TRBV28	few	.
CASSFSSSTADYEQYF	TGTGCCAGCAGTTTTTCCTCCTCGACAGCAGACTACGAGCAGTACTTC	TRBJ2-7	TRBV28	.	.
CASTVGALNTEAFF	TGTGCCAGCACTGTAGGAGCCTTGAACACTGAAGCTTTCTTT	TRBJ1-1	TRBV28	.	.
CASRQGALSTDTQYF	TGTGCCAGTCGTCAGGGGGCTTTAAGCACAGATACGCAGTATTTT	TRBJ2-3	TRBV6-1	.	TRBD1
CASSLKVPSSTEAFF	TGTGCCAGCAGTTTAAAGGTCCCCTCCAGCACTGAAGCTTTCTTT	TRBJ1-1	TRBV27	.	.
CASSVEGTGFTDTQYF	TGTGCCAGCAGCGTAGAGGGGACAGGCTTCACAGATACGCAGTATTTT	TRBJ2-3	TRBV9	.	TRBD1